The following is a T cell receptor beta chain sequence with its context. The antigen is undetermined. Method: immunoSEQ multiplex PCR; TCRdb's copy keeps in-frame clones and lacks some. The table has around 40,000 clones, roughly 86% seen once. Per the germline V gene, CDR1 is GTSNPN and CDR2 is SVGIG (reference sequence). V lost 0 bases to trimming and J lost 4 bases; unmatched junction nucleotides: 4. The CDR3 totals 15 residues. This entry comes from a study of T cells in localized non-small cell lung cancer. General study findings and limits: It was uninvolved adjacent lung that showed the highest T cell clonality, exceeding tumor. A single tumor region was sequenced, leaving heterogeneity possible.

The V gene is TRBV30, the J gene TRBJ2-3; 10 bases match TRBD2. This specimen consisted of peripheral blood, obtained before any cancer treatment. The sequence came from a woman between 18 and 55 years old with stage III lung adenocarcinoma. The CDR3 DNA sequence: TGTGCCTGGAGTGTCGAGCGGGGGGGTTCAGATACGCAGTATTTT. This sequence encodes CAWSVERGGSDTQYF.